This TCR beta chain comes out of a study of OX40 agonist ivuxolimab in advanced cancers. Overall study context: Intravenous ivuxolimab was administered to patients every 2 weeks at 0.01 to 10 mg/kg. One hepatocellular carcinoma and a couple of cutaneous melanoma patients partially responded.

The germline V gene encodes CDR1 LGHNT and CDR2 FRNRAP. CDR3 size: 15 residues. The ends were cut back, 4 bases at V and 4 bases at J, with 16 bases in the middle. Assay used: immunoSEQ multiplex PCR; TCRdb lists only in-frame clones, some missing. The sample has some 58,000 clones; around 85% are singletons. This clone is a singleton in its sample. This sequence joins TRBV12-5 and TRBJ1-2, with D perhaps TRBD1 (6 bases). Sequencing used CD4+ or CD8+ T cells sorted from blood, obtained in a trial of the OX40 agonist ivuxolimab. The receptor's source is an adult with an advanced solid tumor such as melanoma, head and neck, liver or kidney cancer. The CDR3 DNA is TGTGCTAGTGGTTCTTCCGAAACAGGGATCTATGGCTACACCTTC. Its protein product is CASGSSETGIYGYTF.